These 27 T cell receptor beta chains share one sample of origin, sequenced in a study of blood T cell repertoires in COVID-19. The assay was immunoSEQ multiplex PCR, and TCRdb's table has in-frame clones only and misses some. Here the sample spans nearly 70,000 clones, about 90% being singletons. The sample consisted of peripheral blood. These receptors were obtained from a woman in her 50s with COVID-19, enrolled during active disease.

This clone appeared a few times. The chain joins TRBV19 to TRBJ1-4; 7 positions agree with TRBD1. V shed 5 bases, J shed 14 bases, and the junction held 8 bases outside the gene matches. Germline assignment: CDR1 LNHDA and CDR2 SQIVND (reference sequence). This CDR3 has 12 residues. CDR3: CASSFDRARLFF. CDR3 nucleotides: TGTGCCAGTAGTTTCGACAGGGCCCGGCTGTTTTTT.

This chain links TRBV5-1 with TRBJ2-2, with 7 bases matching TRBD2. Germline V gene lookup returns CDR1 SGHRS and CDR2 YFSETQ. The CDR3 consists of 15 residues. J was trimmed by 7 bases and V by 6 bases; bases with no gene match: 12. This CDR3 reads CASKSGLVVIGELFF. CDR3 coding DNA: TGCGCCAGCAAGAGCGGACTAGTCGTAATCGGGGAGCTGTTTTTT.

Here the CDR3 reads CAWSAYYYEQYF. CDR3 nucleotide sequence: TGTGCCTGGAGTGCCTACTACTACGAGCAGTACTTC. The chain employs TRBV30 and TRBJ2-7, with D uncertain. In germline, CDR1 is GTSNPN, CDR2 SVGIG (reference sequence). This CDR3 region has 12 residues. V was cut by 1 base and J by 3 bases, with 7 bases left in between.

As DNA, the CDR3 is TGTGCCAGTGCAAGACAGTATAACACCGGGGAGCTGTTTTTT. Translation gives CASARQYNTGELFF. V and J are TRBV19 and TRBJ2-2; D may be TRBD1 (5 bases). CDR3 length equals 14 residues. Germline CDR1 and CDR2: LNHDA and SQIVND (reference sequence). The V and J ends lost 8 bases and 2 bases respectively, with 12 bases between them. Supplemented by reference TRBV19 and TRBJ2-2, the full variable domain reads DGGITQSPKYLFRKEGQNVTLSCEQNLNHDAMYWYRQDPGQGLRLIYYSQIVNDFQKGDIAEGYSVSREKKESFPLTVTSAQKNPTAFYLCASARQYNTGELFFGEGSRLTVL.

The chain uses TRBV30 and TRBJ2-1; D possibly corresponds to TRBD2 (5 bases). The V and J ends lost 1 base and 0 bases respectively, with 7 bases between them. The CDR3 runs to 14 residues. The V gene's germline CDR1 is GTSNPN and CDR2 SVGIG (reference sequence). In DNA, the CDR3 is TGTGCCTGGAGTGCTAGCAGCTCCTACAATGAGCAGTTCTTC. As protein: CAWSASSSYNEQFF.

CDR3 loop: CASTVGHYQETQYF. The CDR3 coding sequence is TGTGCCAGCACTGTAGGACATTACCAAGAGACCCAGTACTTC. V and J are TRBV2 and TRBJ2-5, with D perhaps matching TRBD1 (5 bases). Germline loops: CDR1 SNHLY, CDR2 FYNNEI. The CDR3 is 14 residues long. V was cut by 7 bases and J by 0 bases, with 12 bases left in between.

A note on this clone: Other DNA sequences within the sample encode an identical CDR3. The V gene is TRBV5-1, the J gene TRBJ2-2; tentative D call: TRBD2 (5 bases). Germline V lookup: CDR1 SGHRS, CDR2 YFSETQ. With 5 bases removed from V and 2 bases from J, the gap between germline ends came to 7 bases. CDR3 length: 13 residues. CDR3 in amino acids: CASRDSNTGELFF. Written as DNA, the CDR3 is TGCGCCAGCAGGGACTCTAACACCGGGGAGCTGTTTTTT.

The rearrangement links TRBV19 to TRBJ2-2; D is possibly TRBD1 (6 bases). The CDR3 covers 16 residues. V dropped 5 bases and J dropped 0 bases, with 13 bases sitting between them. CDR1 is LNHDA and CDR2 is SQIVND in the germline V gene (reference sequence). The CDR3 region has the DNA TGTGCCAGTAGTCGCCAGACAGGCGCGAACACCGGGGAGCTGTTTTTT. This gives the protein CASSRQTGANTGELFF.

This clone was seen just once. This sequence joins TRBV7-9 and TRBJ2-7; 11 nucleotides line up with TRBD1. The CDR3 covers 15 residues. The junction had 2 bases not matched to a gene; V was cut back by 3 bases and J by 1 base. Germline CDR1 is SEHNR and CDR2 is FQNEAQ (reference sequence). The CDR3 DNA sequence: TGTGCCAGCAGCTTGGGACAGGGGGTTTCCTACGAGCAGTACTTC. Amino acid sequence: CASSLGQGVSYEQYF.

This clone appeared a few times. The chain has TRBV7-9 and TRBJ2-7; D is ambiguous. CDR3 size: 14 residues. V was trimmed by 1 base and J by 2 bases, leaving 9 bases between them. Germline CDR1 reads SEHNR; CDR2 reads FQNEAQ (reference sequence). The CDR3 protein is CASSLVGTAYEQYF. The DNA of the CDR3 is TGTGCCAGCAGCTTAGTCGGTACAGCCTACGAGCAGTACTTC.

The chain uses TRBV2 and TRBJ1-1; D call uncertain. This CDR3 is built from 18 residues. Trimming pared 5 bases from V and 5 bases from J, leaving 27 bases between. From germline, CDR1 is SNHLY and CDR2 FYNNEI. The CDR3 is CASSSRQHSTGGRTEAFF. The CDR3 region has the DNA TGTGCCAGCAGTTCACGGCAACATAGTACGGGTGGTAGGACTGAAGCTTTCTTT.

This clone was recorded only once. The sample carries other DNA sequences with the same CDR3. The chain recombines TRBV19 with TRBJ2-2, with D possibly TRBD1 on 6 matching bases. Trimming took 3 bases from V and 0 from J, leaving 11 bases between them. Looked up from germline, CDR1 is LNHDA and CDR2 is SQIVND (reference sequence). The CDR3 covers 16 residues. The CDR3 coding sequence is TGTGCCAGTAGTATCCTGGGGGCGGCGAACACCGGGGAGCTGTTTTTT. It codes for CASSILGAANTGELFF.

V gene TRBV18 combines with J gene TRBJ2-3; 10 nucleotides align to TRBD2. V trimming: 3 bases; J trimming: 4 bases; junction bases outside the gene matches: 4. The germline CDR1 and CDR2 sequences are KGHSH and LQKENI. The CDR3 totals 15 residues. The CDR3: CASSPLAGDADTQYF. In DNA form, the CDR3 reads TGTGCCAGCTCACCGCTAGCGGGAGATGCAGATACGCAGTATTTT.

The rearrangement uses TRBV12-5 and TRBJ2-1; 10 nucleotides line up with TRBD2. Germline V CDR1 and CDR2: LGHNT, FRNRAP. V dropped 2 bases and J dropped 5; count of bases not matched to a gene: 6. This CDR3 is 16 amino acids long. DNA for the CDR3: TGTGCTAGTGGTTTGTCGAGCGGGAGGGCCGACAATGAGCAGTTCTTC. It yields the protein CASGLSSGRADNEQFF. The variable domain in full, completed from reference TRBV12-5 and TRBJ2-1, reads DARVTQTPRHKVTEMGQEVTMRCQPILGHNTVFWYRQTMMQGLELLAYFRNRAPLDDSGMPKDRFSAEMPDATLATLKIQPSEPRDSAVYFCASGLSSGRADNEQFFGPGTRLTVL.

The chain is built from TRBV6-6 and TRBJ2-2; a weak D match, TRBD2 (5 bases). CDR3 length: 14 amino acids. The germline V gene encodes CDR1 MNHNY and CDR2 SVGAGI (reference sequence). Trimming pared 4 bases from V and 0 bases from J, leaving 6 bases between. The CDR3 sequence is CASSLATNTGELFF. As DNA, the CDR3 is TGTGCCAGCAGTTTAGCGACGAACACCGGGGAGCTGTTTTTT.

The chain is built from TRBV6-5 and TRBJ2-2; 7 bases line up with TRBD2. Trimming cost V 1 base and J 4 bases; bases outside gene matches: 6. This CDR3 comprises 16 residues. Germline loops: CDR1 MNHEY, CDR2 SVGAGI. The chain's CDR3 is CASSYYAGALTGELFF. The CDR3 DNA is TGTGCCAGCAGTTACTATGCGGGAGCCCTCACCGGGGAGCTGTTTTTT.

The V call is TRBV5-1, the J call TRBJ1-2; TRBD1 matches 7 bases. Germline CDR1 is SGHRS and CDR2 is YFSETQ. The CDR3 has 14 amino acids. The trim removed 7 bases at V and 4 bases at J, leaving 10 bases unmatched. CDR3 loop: CASDPTGSGYGYTF. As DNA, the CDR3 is TGCGCCAGCGACCCGACAGGGAGCGGCTATGGCTACACCTTC.

In DNA form, the CDR3 reads TGTGCCAGCAGCCCCCCTACTGAGTCGGGTGAGCAGTTCTTC. This codes for CASSPPTESGEQFF. This rearrangement joins TRBV3-1 (or the pseudogene TRBV3-2) to TRBJ2-1, with D unresolved. CDR1 LGHDT and CDR2 YNNKEL come from the germline V gene (reference sequence). The ends were cut back, 4 bases at V and 9 bases at J, with 16 bases in the middle. There are 14 residues in the CDR3.

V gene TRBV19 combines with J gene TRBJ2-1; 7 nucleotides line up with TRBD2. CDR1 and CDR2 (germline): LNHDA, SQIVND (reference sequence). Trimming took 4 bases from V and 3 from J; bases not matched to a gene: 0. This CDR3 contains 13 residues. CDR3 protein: CASSSGSYNEQFF. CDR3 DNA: TGTGCCAGTAGTAGCGGGAGCTACAATGAGCAGTTCTTC.

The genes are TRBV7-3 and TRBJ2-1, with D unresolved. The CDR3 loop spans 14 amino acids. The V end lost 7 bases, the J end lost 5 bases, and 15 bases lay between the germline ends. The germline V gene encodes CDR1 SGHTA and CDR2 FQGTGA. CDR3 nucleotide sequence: TGTGCCAGCACCGATCCTCTCTCAGACAATGAGCAGTTCTTC. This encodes CASTDPLSDNEQFF.

The CDR3 sequence is CASSLAGTRETQYF. The DNA for the CDR3 is TGCGCCAGCAGCTTGGCCGGGACAAGAGAGACCCAGTACTTC. The chain is built from TRBV5-1 and TRBJ2-5; TRBD1 is a possible D gene (6 bases). V lost 0 bases to trimming and J lost 4 bases, with 10 bases between them. The CDR3 has 14 residues. In germline, CDR1 is SGHRS, CDR2 YFSETQ.

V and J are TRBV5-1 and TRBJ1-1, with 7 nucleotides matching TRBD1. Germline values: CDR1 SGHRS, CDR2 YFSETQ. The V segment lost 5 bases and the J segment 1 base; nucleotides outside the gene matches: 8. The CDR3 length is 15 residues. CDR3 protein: CASSRTGQKNTEAFF. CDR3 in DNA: TGCGCCAGCAGTCGGACGGGACAGAAGAACACTGAAGCTTTCTTT.

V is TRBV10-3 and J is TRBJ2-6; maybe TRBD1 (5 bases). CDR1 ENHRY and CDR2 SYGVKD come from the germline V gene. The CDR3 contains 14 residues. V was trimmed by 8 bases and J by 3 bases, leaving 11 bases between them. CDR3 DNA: TGTGCCATCGATTCAGGGATTGGGGCCAACGTCCTGACTTTC. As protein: CAIDSGIGANVLTF.

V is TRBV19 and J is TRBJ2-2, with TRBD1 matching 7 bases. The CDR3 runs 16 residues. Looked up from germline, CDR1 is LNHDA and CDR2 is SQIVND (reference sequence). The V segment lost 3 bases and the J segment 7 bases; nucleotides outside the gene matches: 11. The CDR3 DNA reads TGTGCCAGTAGTATTTCAGGGGGTCAGCGAAACGGGGAGCTGTTTTTT. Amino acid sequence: CASSISGGQRNGELFF.

CDR3 DNA sequence: TGTGCCAGTAGTCTACCGGGGGCAGATACGCAGTATTTT. The encoded protein is CASSLPGADTQYF. The chain couples TRBV19 to TRBJ2-3; TRBD2 is a possible D gene (6 bases). Trimming removed 5 bases from V and 4 bases from J, with 10 bases in between. CDR3 length: 13 amino acids. CDR1 and CDR2 from the germline V gene are LNHDA and SQIVND (reference sequence).

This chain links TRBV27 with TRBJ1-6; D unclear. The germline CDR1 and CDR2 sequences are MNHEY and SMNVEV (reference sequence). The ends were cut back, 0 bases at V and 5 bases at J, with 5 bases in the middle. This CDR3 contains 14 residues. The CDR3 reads CASSLSADNSPLHF. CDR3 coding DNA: TGTGCCAGCAGTTTATCCGCAGATAATTCACCCCTCCACTTT.

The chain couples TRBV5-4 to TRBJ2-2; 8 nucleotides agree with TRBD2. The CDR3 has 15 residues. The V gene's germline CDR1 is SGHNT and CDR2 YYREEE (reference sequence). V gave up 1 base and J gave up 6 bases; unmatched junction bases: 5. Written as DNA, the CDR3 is TGTGCCAGCAGCTTGCCCGGGACTAGTGCCGGGGAGCTGTTTTTT. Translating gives CASSLPGTSAGELFF.